Here is one T cell receptor beta chain with its context. Its antigen is unknown. TCRdb's table, derived via immunoSEQ multiplex PCR, lists solely in-frame clones and lacks some. There are roughly 1,500,000 clones in the sample; 98% occur only once, and roughly 0.36% lies in the top ten. This CDR3 has 14 amino acids. This entry is derived from a study of shared clonotypes between healthy human individuals. Study-level findings and limits: Naive CD4 clonotypes overlapped across a handful of donors at approximately 5%. Despite large depth, rarefaction showed incomplete sorted-subset sequencing.

This clonotype was obtained from a man aged 30-40 years in good health. This chain connects TRBV21-1 to TRBJ2-2; the table assigns TRBD2, which was not confirmed against the DNA. TRBV21-1 is a documented pseudogene. The sample consisted of naive CD4+ T cells sorted from blood. Subset denoted: CD45RA+ positively selected. DNA for the CDR3: TGTGCCAGCAGCAAAGCGGAGGTATTCGGGGAGCTGTTTTTT. This codes for CASSKAEVFGELFF.